This T cell receptor beta chain was obtained from a study of cytomegalovirus exposure and HLA in healthy donors. The study's findings and limits: Most TCR sequences were uncommon, yet certain public TCRs appeared in many donors.

This clone occurred many times. The antigen remains undetermined. The PCR employed 60 Vbeta primers together with 13 Jbeta primers. The data were produced by immunoSEQ multiplex PCR, yet TCRdb's version contains in-frame clones alone and is incomplete. The repertoire has about 160,000 clones, over 80% of them found once; the top ten carry 0.95% to 1.5%. Every donor was a healthy person donating bone marrow. Germline lookup yields CDR1 MGHDK and CDR2 SYGVNS. V gave up 3 bases and J gave up 3 bases, with 12 bases separating them. The CDR3 sequence is 14 residues long. This sequence originates from a boy younger than 10 in good health and CMV-seronegative. The J gene is TRBJ2-7, the V gene TRBV25-1, with a weak D call TRBD2 (6 bases). Source material: PBMCs. The CDR3 nucleotides are TGTGCCAGCAGTGAGGGAGGAGGCGGCTACGAGCAGTACGTC. It translates to CASSEGGGGYEQYV.